This paragraph reports one T cell receptor beta chain. Its antigen remains unidentified. Germline lookup yields CDR1 SGDLS and CDR2 YYNGEE. The CDR3 has 14 amino acids. Trimming shortened V by 0 bases and J by 4 bases, and 9 bases separated the two germline ends. The data were obtained in a study of blood T cells in healthy people across ages. Findings and caveats of the study: Percentage of naive T cells showed a strong correlation with TCR beta diversity. PBMCs that were unsorted prevented a conclusive naive versus antigen-experienced comparison. More naive CD4+ cells and higher diversity marked long-lived donors relative to aged donors.

A second PCR, run for roughly 7 to 12 cycles, used a sample-barcoded 5' primer plus a J-beta primer mix. TCRdb re-called the 5' RACE reads with MiXCR, one entry per CDR3 protein. The sample yields 600,000 to 650,000 distinct CDR3 sequences, 58% seen once. The chain joins TRBV9 to TRBJ2-3; D is undetermined. The source material was blood. The clonotype originates from a man aged 55 to 70 in good health. The CDR3, as DNA: TGTGCCAGCAGCGTAGGTGGGGTTCCAGATACGCAGTATTTT. It encodes CASSVGGVPDTQYF.